This TCR beta chain is drawn from a study of blood T cells in healthy people across ages. Study-wide points: In older individuals, TCR beta diversity per million T cells was lower, falling roughly linearly with age.

Alongside a J-beta primer mix, a sample-barcoded 5' primer served in a second PCR lasting roughly 6 to 11 cycles. MiXCR, applied by TCRdb to the 5' RACE reads, yields one record per CDR3 protein. The repertoire holds around 940,000 distinct CDR3 sequences, with around 54% as singletons. V dropped 0 bases and J dropped 13 bases, with 13 bases sitting between them. There are 13 residues in the CDR3. Germline CDR1 reads LGHDT; CDR2 reads YNNKEL (reference sequence). With regard to this clonotype: No antigen is known for it.

Total RNA was isolated from each sample in quantities of at least 6 micrograms. The sequenced material came from blood. The receptor was isolated from a woman in her sixties or seventies in good health. V and J are TRBV3-1 and TRBJ2-1; D is uncertain. The CDR3: CASSQESSLVQFF. The CDR3 DNA sequence: TGTGCCAGCAGCCAAGAGTCCTCTCTAGTCCAGTTCTTC.